The 19 T cell receptor beta chains reported below all come from one sample, sequenced in a study of blood T cells in healthy people across ages. PCR was performed a second time for about 7 to 12 cycles using a sample-barcoded 5' primer and a J-beta primer mix. MiXCR was run by TCRdb on the 5' RACE reads, yielding one entry per CDR3 protein. The sample records approximately 580,000 distinct CDR3 sequences, around 24% being singletons. These same data were also listed under a study on T cells of mothers and their children.

Material for sequencing was blood. The source of these receptors is a boy younger than 18 in good health.

A word on this clonotype: The CDR3 does not close with the conserved phenylalanine or tryptophan, likely indicating a read error. This chain joins TRBV29-1 and TRBJ2-7; TRBD1 matches 9 bases. The CDR3 consists of 13 residues. Germline V lookup: CDR1 SQVTM, CDR2 ANQGSEA. Losses at the gene ends were 7 bases for V and 1 base for J; bases not matched to a gene: 5. CDR3 coding DNA: TGCAGCGCAGGGACAGGGTATTCCTACGAGCAGTACTAC. It codes for CSAGTGYSYEQYY.

There are a few counts of this clonotype. V and J are TRBV7-3 and TRBJ2-2; the D gene is possibly TRBD2 (5 bases). The germline gives CDR1 SGHTA, CDR2 FQGTGA. V lost 6 bases and J 3 bases, leaving 17 bases between the germline ends. The CDR3 totals 16 residues. The DNA of the CDR3 is TGTGCCAGCAGTCGAAACGGCGGACTGGACACCGGGGAGCTGTTTTTT. Protein: CASSRNGGLDTGELFF.

This clonotype was seen a handful of times. This chain connects TRBV5-1 to TRBJ1-2; 7 nucleotides align to TRBD1. The CDR3 runs 13 residues. Germline V CDR1 and CDR2: SGHRS, YFSETQ. Losses at the gene ends were 0 bases for V and 8 bases for J; bases not matched to a gene: 4. In nucleotides, the CDR3 is TGCGCCAGCAGCTTGGGTCAGGGGGAAGGCTACACCTTC. Protein: CASSLGQGEGYTF.

A word on this clonotype: As the CDR3 is not closed by the conserved phenylalanine or tryptophan, this likely results from a read error. The chain joins TRBV20-1 to TRBJ1-3; D gene uncertain. Trimming took 5 bases from V and 3 from J, leaving 20 bases between them. The CDR3 runs 16 residues. CDR1 is DFQATT and CDR2 is SNEGSKA in the germline V gene (reference sequence). The chain's CDR3 is CSALPGSRFDGNTIYL. CDR3 nucleotide sequence: TGCAGTGCTCTCCCCGGGTCCCGATTCGATGGAAACACCATATATCTT.

The rearrangement joins TRBV4-1 to TRBJ2-1; D may be TRBD2 (5 bases). This CDR3 comprises 15 residues. V lost 0 bases to trimming and J lost 7 bases, with 13 bases between them. The germline CDR1 and CDR2 sequences are MGHRA and YSYEKL. CDR3 sequence: CASSQDSRLRNEQFF. The CDR3 bases are TGCGCCAGCAGCCAAGATTCACGACTACGGAATGAGCAGTTCTTC.

The V and J genes are TRBV18 and TRBJ2-7, with D unclear. The CDR3 extends over 17 amino acids. Germline V gene sequence: CDR1 KGHSH, CDR2 LQKENI. V was trimmed by 1 base and J by 3 bases, leaving 19 bases between them. The chain's CDR3 is CASSPQRIGSQVYEQYF. CDR3 coding DNA: TGTGCCAGCTCACCACAACGAATTGGGTCCCAGGTCTACGAGCAGTACTTC. The complete variable domain, with remaining parts taken from reference TRBV18 and TRBJ2-7, reads NAGVMQNPRHLVRRRGQEARLRCSPMKGHSHVYWYRQLPEEGLKFMVYLQKENIIDESGMPKERFSAEFPKEGPSILRIQQVVRGDSAAYFCASSPQRIGSQVYEQYFGPGTRLTVT.

This clonotype appeared a few times. V is TRBV7-9 and J is TRBJ1-3; no definite D call. The V gene's germline CDR1 is SEHNR and CDR2 FQNEAQ (reference sequence). The CDR3 is 15 residues long. V was pared by 1 base and J by 4 bases, with 11 bases between. The CDR3 region is CASSLVSVGGNTIYF. For the CDR3, the DNA is TGTGCCAGCAGCTTAGTATCGGTCGGGGGAAACACCATATATTTT. Based on the CDR3 plus reference TRBV7-9 and TRBJ1-3, the full variable domain is DTGVSQNPRHKITKRGQNVTFRCDPISEHNRLYWYRQTLGQGPEFLTYFQNEAQLEKSRLLSDRFSAERPKGSFSTLEIQRTEQGDSAMYLCASSLVSVGGNTIYFGEGSWLTVV.

This clonotype appeared a few times. The gene calls are TRBV27 and TRBJ2-1; 9 bases match TRBD2. The V segment lost 2 bases and the J segment 1 base; nucleotides outside the gene matches: 6. CDR3 length: 17 residues. Germline-derived CDR1 and CDR2 are MNHEY and SMNVEV (reference sequence). CDR3 in amino acids: CASSLAGTSPSYNEQFF. As DNA, the CDR3 is TGTGCCAGCAGTTTAGCTGGGACTAGCCCATCCTACAATGAGCAGTTCTTC.

In its sample, this clonotype was seen a few times. This chain joins TRBV4-1 and TRBJ2-1; D not certain. The CDR3 covers 17 residues. Per germline, CDR1 MGHRA and CDR2 YSYEKL. Trimming removed 1 base from V and 2 bases from J, with 15 bases in between. The CDR3 bases are TGCGCCAGCAGCCAAGGGCGGTTTCGCATCCCCTACAATGAGCAGTTCTTC. This gives the protein CASSQGRFRIPYNEQFF.

This clonotype has at least ten counts. This chain connects TRBV27 to TRBJ1-2; 7 nucleotides align to TRBD1. Losses at the gene ends were 5 bases for V and 5 bases for J; bases not matched to a gene: 11. CDR1 MNHEY and CDR2 SMNVEV come from the germline V gene (reference sequence). The CDR3 sequence is 15 residues long. This chain's CDR3 is CASSRTSQGIYGYTF. Here the CDR3 DNA reads TGTGCCAGCAGTCGTACATCACAGGGGATATATGGCTACACCTTC.

There are a few counts of this clonotype. The rearrangement joins TRBV3-1 to TRBJ2-7; perhaps TRBD1 as D (6 bases). The CDR3 consists of 13 residues. V was shortened by 0 bases and J by 6 bases, with 9 bases between the two germline ends. Per the germline V gene, CDR1 is LGHDT and CDR2 is YNNKEL (reference sequence). CDR3 region: CASSQDRRGEQYF. In DNA, the CDR3 is TGTGCCAGCAGCCAAGATCGCAGGGGCGAGCAGTACTTC.

This rearrangement joins TRBV28 to TRBJ2-3; D is possibly TRBD1 (5 bases). Germline V lookup: CDR1 MDHEN, CDR2 SYDVKM. Trimming removed 2 bases from V and 4 bases from J, with 19 bases in between. The CDR3 covers 17 residues. CDR3 loop: CASSLPRPGILPDTQYF. CDR3 sequence (DNA): TGTGCCAGCAGTTTACCTCGGCCAGGGATTCTGCCAGATACGCAGTATTTT.

The chain couples TRBV20-1 to TRBJ2-7; the D gene could be TRBD1 or TRBD2 (5 bases each). Trimming removed 5 bases from V and 2 bases from J, with 13 bases in between. There are 13 residues in the CDR3. Germline V gene data show CDR1 as DFQATT and CDR2 as SNEGSKA (reference sequence). The CDR3 sequence is CSARRGEPYEQYF. DNA of the CDR3: TGCAGTGCTCGGAGAGGGGAACCCTACGAGCAGTACTTC.

This clonotype was observed a few times. This sequence joins TRBV5-1 and TRBJ2-5; D is perhaps TRBD2 (5 bases). The CDR3 is 14 residues long. Trimming shortened V by 0 bases and J by 5 bases, and 11 bases separated the two germline ends. The germline CDR1 and CDR2 sequences are SGHRS and YFSETQ. The CDR3: CASSLEVARETQYF. DNA for the CDR3: TGCGCCAGCAGCTTGGAAGTAGCGAGGGAGACCCAGTACTTC.

The rearrangement joins TRBV4-1 to TRBJ2-5; 7 nucleotides line up with TRBD1. The end of the DNA fits TRBJ2-7 better, so the J call may be wrong. The CDR3 length is 17 residues. The germline V gene has CDR1 MGHRA and CDR2 YSYEKL. Written as DNA, the CDR3 is TGCGCCAGCAGCCAAGCGGTGCCCGGGACAGTGCACTACGAGCAGTACTTC. Its protein is CASSQAVPGTVHYEQYF.

This clonotype was seen only a few times. CDR3 bases: TGCGGCTCAGGGTACTATGGCTACACCTTC. The encoded protein is CGSGYYGYTF. The V call is TRBV20-1, the J call TRBJ1-2, with TRBD1 as a possible D gene (5 bases). The CDR3 loop spans 10 amino acids. The V gene's germline CDR1 is DFQATT and CDR2 SNEGSKA (reference sequence).

This clonotype was detected only a few times. This chain connects TRBV6-5 to TRBJ1-4; D uncertain. The ends were cut back, 2 bases at V and 10 bases at J, with 14 bases in the middle. The CDR3 is 14 residues long. CDR1 and CDR2 (germline): MNHEY, SVGAGI. The DNA of the CDR3 is TGTGCCAGCAGTTACAGGGTGGCCGAGGGAAAACTGTTTTTT. It is translated as CASSYRVAEGKLFF.

The table lists this clonotype with a few counts. CDR3 protein: CASSFRDRGRAFF. CDR3 DNA: TGTGCCAGCAGTTTCAGGGACAGGGGGCGAGCTTTCTTT. The V call is TRBV27, the J call TRBJ1-1; 12 bases are a match to TRBD1. J gave up 10 bases and V 3 bases, and 3 bases lay outside the gene matches. The germline V gene has CDR1 MNHEY and CDR2 SMNVEV (reference sequence). This CDR3 contains 13 residues.

The V gene is TRBV28, the J gene TRBJ2-4, with D possibly matching TRBD2 (5 bases). The germline V and J ends were trimmed by 5 bases and 11 bases, with 22 bases remaining between them. The CDR3 has 15 amino acids. Per germline, CDR1 MDHEN and CDR2 SYDVKM. The CDR3 spells CASSPPGGLGAVQYF. CDR3 bases: TGTGCCAGCAGTCCTCCCGGTGGATTGGGAGCGGTTCAGTACTTC.